Listed here are 30 T cell receptor beta chains from one sample, sequenced in a study of long-term antiretroviral therapy in people with HIV. The assay, immunoSEQ v3.0, was run at survey level. Profiled with immunoSEQ multiplex PCR; TCRdb holds only in-frame clones, not every one. The repertoire consists of around 30,000 clones, with 95% occurring once and the leading ten covering roughly 7.3%. The sequences come from unsorted PBMCs, collected 5.3 years after starting antiretroviral therapy. These receptors all come from a man between 25 and 39 years old with HIV.

The V and J genes are TRBV18 and TRBJ1-4, with unresolved D. The ends were cut back, 0 bases at V and 2 bases at J, with 7 bases in the middle. The CDR3 runs 15 residues. Germline V gene data show CDR1 as KGHSH and CDR2 as LQKENI. The CDR3 here is CASSPPRGTNEKLFF. Written as DNA, the CDR3 is TGTGCCAGCTCACCACCACGGGGTACTAATGAAAAACTGTTTTTT.

This clone showed up just a few times. The chain couples TRBV15 to TRBJ2-3; 7 bases are a match to TRBD2. This CDR3 is built from 15 residues. Germline CDR1 reads LNHNV; CDR2 reads YYDKDF (reference sequence). V trimming: 7 bases; J trimming: 3 bases; junction bases outside the gene matches: 10. The CDR3 sequence is CATTPLGGGTDTQYF. The CDR3 DNA is TGTGCCACCACGCCATTGGGGGGGGGAACAGATACGCAGTATTTT.

This clone has only one observation. The V call is TRBV4-1, the J call TRBJ1-2, with a possible D match to TRBD1 (5 bases). The CDR3 runs to 15 residues. Trimming took off 4 bases at V and 4 bases at J, with 16 bases between the two ends. Germline V CDR1 and CDR2: MGHRA, YSYEKL. CDR3 DNA: TGCGCCAGCAGCCTCTATTCGGGACCCCTCTATGGCTACACCTTC. Translation: CASSLYSGPLYGYTF.

The rearrangement links TRBV25-1 to TRBJ2-2, with TRBD1 as a possible D gene (5 bases). Germline CDR1 reads MGHDK; CDR2 reads SYGVNS. This CDR3 contains 15 residues. V was pared by 10 bases and J by 4 bases, with 19 bases between. CDR3 sequence reads: CATQTSRVGTGELFF. DNA of the CDR3: TGTGCCACCCAGACGAGCAGGGTCGGCACCGGGGAGCTGTTTTTT. The full variable domain, in which reference TRBV25-1 and TRBJ2-2 provide the parts outside the CDR3, is EADIYQTPRYLVIGTGKKITLECSQTMGHDKMYWYQQDPGMELHLIHYSYGVNSTEKGDLSSESTVSRIRTEHFPLTLESARPSHTSQYLCATQTSRVGTGELFFGEGSRLTVL.

This clone occurred once. V gene TRBV9 combines with J gene TRBJ2-1; D remains ambiguous. Trimming removed 0 bases from V and 6 bases from J, with 7 bases in between. The CDR3 runs to 13 residues. Germline values: CDR1 SGDLS, CDR2 YYNGEE. The CDR3 loop is CASSVEGGNEQFF. CDR3 sequence (DNA): TGTGCCAGCAGCGTAGAGGGTGGCAATGAGCAGTTCTTC.

V is TRBV27 and J is TRBJ2-4; perhaps TRBD2 as D (6 bases). The CDR3 runs to 16 residues. Trimming took off 5 bases at V and 0 bases at J, with 14 bases between the two ends. Looked up from germline, CDR1 is MNHEY and CDR2 is SMNVEV (reference sequence). The CDR3 bases are TGTGCCAGCAGTCCCTGGGGGGATAAAGCCAAAAACATTCAGTACTTC. It translates to CASSPWGDKAKNIQYF.

The chain links TRBV6-1 to TRBJ2-7; TRBD1 is a possible D gene (5 bases). V was shortened by 1 base and J by 3 bases, with 13 bases between the two germline ends. Germline CDR1 reads MNHNS; CDR2 reads SASEGT. This CDR3 spans 15 amino acids. The CDR3 bases are TGTGCCAGCAGTGAAGGCCAGGGCCTAAACTACGAGCAGTACTTC. This sequence encodes CASSEGQGLNYEQYF.

The rearrangement links TRBV13 to TRBJ2-7; D possibly corresponds to TRBD1 (7 bases). V was trimmed by 4 bases and J by 7 bases, leaving 17 bases between them. The CDR3 consists of 14 residues. Germline CDR1 and CDR2: PRHDT and FYEKMQ (reference sequence). CDR3 nucleotides: TGTGCCAGCAGCTCCCGGAGGAGGGGGCTGGAGCAGTACTTC. As protein: CASSSRRRGLEQYF.

J is TRBJ1-3 and V is TRBV30, with D tentatively TRBD1 (6 bases). CDR1 and CDR2 (germline): GTSNPN, SVGIG (reference sequence). The V end was cut by 2 bases, the J end by 1 base, with 9 bases between. The CDR3 runs to 14 residues. CDR3 DNA sequence: TGTGCCTGGAGTACAGGGTTGTCTGGAAACACCATATATTTT. Residues: CAWSTGLSGNTIYF. Filled out from reference TRBV30 and TRBJ1-3, the complete variable domain reads SQTIHQWPATLVQPVGSPLSLECTVEGTSNPNLYWYRQAAGRGLQLLFYSVGIGQISSEVPQNLSASRPQDRQFILSSKKLLLSDSGFYLCAWSTGLSGNTIYFGEGSWLTVV.

The CDR3 DNA reads TGTGCTAGTGGCACGTACGAGCAGTACTTC. Encoded protein: CASGTYEQYF. The chain uses TRBV12-5 and TRBJ2-7; no firm D call. The germline V gene encodes CDR1 LGHNT and CDR2 FRNRAP. The CDR3 loop spans 10 amino acids. The ends were cut back, 6 bases at V and 4 bases at J, with 4 bases in the middle.

The chain joins TRBV10-1 to TRBJ2-1, with 10 bases identical to TRBD2. The CDR3 runs 15 residues. Germline V gives CDR1 WNHNN, CDR2 SYGVQD (reference sequence). The junction had 8 bases not matched to a gene; V was cut back by 7 bases and J by 5 bases. As DNA, the CDR3 is TGCGCCAGCACGGCCCTAGCGGGGGCCCACAATGAGCAGTTCTTC. Amino acid sequence: CASTALAGAHNEQFF.

CDR3 loop: CASSFEGPGWYTEAFF. DNA of the CDR3: TGTGCCAGCAGCTTTGAAGGGCCAGGCTGGTACACTGAAGCTTTCTTT. The chain is built from TRBV7-9 and TRBJ1-1; the D is unclear. With 3 bases removed from V and 3 bases from J, the gap between germline ends came to 17 bases. Germline-derived CDR1 and CDR2 are SEHNR and FQNEAQ (reference sequence). The CDR3 spans 16 residues.

The chain recombines TRBV2 with TRBJ2-3; D gene uncertain. The germline V gene encodes CDR1 SNHLY and CDR2 FYNNEI. V shed 2 bases and J shed 6 bases, with 18 bases lying between them. The CDR3 extends over 16 amino acids. The CDR3 is CASSERIGSQMDTQYF. DNA for the CDR3: TGTGCCAGCAGTGAAAGGATAGGGTCGCAAATGGATACGCAGTATTTT.

The chain joins TRBV6-6 to TRBJ2-7; D not certain. The CDR3 is 15 residues long. Trimming took off 0 bases at V and 2 bases at J, with 11 bases between the two ends. The germline V gene encodes CDR1 MNHNY and CDR2 SVGAGI (reference sequence). The DNA for the CDR3 is TGTGCCAGCAGTTACTCTGAGGACGGACCCTACGAGCAGTACTTC. Its translation: CASSYSEDGPYEQYF.

Only a few counts were recorded for this clone. V usage is TRBV27 and J usage is TRBJ1-5, with a possible D match to TRBD1 (5 bases). The CDR3 runs 15 residues. Germline lookup yields CDR1 MNHEY and CDR2 SMNVEV (reference sequence). V lost 6 bases and J 4 bases, leaving 16 bases between the germline ends. CDR3 DNA sequence: TGTGCCAGCAGCCATAGGAAGAGGGGAAATCAGCCCCAGCATTTT. The encoded protein is CASSHRKRGNQPQHF.

The chain carries TRBV19 and TRBJ2-5, with TRBD2 matching 7 bases. The V gene's germline CDR1 is LNHDA and CDR2 SQIVND (reference sequence). The V segment lost 7 bases and the J segment 5 bases; nucleotides outside the gene matches: 13. This CDR3 region has 15 residues. The CDR3 DNA follows: TGTGCCAGTACCCCAAGGACGGGAGGACTGGAGACCCAGTACTTC. It translates to CASTPRTGGLETQYF.

J is TRBJ2-1 and V is TRBV5-6, with D hard to call. The CDR3 covers 11 residues. Trimming removed 3 bases at V and 4 bases at J, with 2 bases between. The V gene's germline CDR1 is SGHDT and CDR2 YYEEEE. CDR3 sequence: CASSSYNEQFF. In nucleotides, the CDR3 is TGTGCCAGCAGCTCGTACAATGAGCAGTTCTTC.

This chain joins TRBV4-3 and TRBJ2-1; the D gene is possibly TRBD2 (6 bases). Germline V gene lookup returns CDR1 LGHNA and CDR2 YSLEER. There are 16 residues in the CDR3. Trimming took off 1 base at V and 9 bases at J, with 19 bases between the two ends. CDR3 in DNA: TGCGCCAGCAGCCAAGGGGGTGGTAGCGGAGTGGCTGAGCAGTTCTTC. Its protein product is CASSQGGGSGVAEQFF.

V gene TRBV4-3 combines with J gene TRBJ2-3; TRBD2 matches 7 bases. Trimming removed 4 bases from V and 2 bases from J; junction bases left unmatched: 9. Germline V gene lookup returns CDR1 LGHNA and CDR2 YSLEER. The CDR3 consists of 16 residues. The CDR3 DNA follows: TGCGCCAGCAGCCCCTTGGCAGCGGGATACACAGATACGCAGTATTTT. Protein product: CASSPLAAGYTDTQYF.

This sequence joins TRBV4-1 and TRBJ2-7; 9 bases map to TRBD1. V lost 4 bases, J lost 3 bases, and 4 bases stayed unmatched. This CDR3 is 14 amino acids long. CDR1 MGHRA and CDR2 YSYEKL come from the germline V gene. The CDR3 loop reads CASSRRDRDYEQYF. The CDR3 DNA reads as TGCGCCAGCAGCCGGCGGGACAGGGACTACGAGCAGTACTTC.

The chain combines TRBV5-8 with TRBJ2-1, with 8 bases identical to TRBD2. This CDR3 has 14 amino acids. V was pared by 7 bases and J by 10 bases, with 13 bases of the junction left unmatched. The germline gives CDR1 SGHTS, CDR2 YDEGEE. The CDR3: CASFFGGAEGEQFF. The CDR3 nucleotides are TGTGCCAGCTTTTTCGGGGGGGCCGAAGGCGAGCAGTTCTTC.

This chain uses TRBV6-1 with TRBJ2-3; D is possibly TRBD2 (6 bases). The CDR3 has 13 residues. V gave up 10 bases and J gave up 6 bases, with 17 bases separating them. Germline V gene sequence: CDR1 MNHNS, CDR2 SASEGT. CDR3 sequence (DNA): TGTGCCACCAAGGAGGGGAACGGCGATACGCAGTATTTT. Translated, it gives CATKEGNGDTQYF.

Concerning this clone itself: One junction end disagrees with the germline gene, perhaps due to a read error. The chain joins TRBV5-8 to TRBJ1-4; TRBD1 is a possible D gene (5 bases). The CDR3 is 12 amino acids. Germline-derived CDR1 and CDR2 are SGHTS and YDEGEE. The CDR3 loop is CASSPGLPKGLF. The CDR3 DNA reads as TGTGCCAGCAGCCCGGGACTGCCGAAAGGTCTTTTT. The variable domain in full, with the rest retrieved from reference TRBV5-8 and TRBJ1-4, is EAGVTQSPTHLIKTRGQQATLRCSPISGHTSVYWYQQALGLGLQFLLWYDEGEERNRGNFPPRFSGRQFPNYSSELNVNALELEDSALYLCASSPGLPKGLFGSGTQLSVL.

Concerning this clone: Without the conserved terminal phenylalanine or tryptophan, this CDR3 likely stems from a read error. Because the CDR3's place on the DNA is in doubt, the DNA is left out and the CDR3 is given as listed by TCRdb. The V and J genes are TRBV9 and TRBJ2-6; TRBD1 is the table's D call, not checked against the DNA. The CDR3 adds up to 13 amino acids, both ends counted. The germline V gene encodes CDR1 SGDLS and CDR2 YYNGEE. This CDR3 reads CASSDNRVSTGYG.

The V call is TRBV27, the J call TRBJ2-7; weak D call: TRBD2 (6 bases). V lost 1 base and J 3 bases, leaving 13 bases between the germline ends. Germline lookup yields CDR1 MNHEY and CDR2 SMNVEV (reference sequence). The CDR3 has 15 amino acids. CDR3 bases: TGTGCCAGCAGTTTATGGGTGGAGGGAGGCTACGAGCAGTACTTC. It yields the protein CASSLWVEGGYEQYF.

The gene calls are TRBV4-1 and TRBJ1-1; D is perhaps TRBD1 (6 bases). Trimming took 4 bases from V and 1 from J, leaving 22 bases between them. The CDR3 contains 18 residues. Germline CDR1 reads MGHRA; CDR2 reads YSYEKL. Written as DNA, the CDR3 is TGCGCCAGCAGCCTCAGAGGGGATCAGGGGTTAAGGAACACTGAAGCTTTCTTT. It translates to CASSLRGDQGLRNTEAFF.

This clone was found once. The chain links TRBV5-1 to TRBJ2-5, with a tentative D call TRBD1 (6 bases). Germline V gene data show CDR1 as SGHRS and CDR2 as YFSETQ. With 7 bases removed from V and 3 bases from J, the gap between germline ends came to 16 bases. This CDR3 has 14 residues. The DNA of the CDR3 is TGCGCCAGCGGTCTAACAGGGATGAAAGAGACCCAGTACTTC. Protein sequence: CASGLTGMKETQYF.

This chain joins TRBV4-1 and TRBJ1-6, with TRBD1 matching 7 bases. Germline-derived CDR1 and CDR2 are MGHRA and YSYEKL. Trimming removed 2 bases from V and 7 bases from J; junction bases left unmatched: 8. CDR3 length equals 16 residues. CDR3 nucleotide sequence: TGCGCCAGCAGCCAACGTTTACAGGGGTCCAATTCACCCCTCCACTTT. Amino acid sequence: CASSQRLQGSNSPLHF.

The CDR3 loop reads CASSVTSQEGLAKNIQYF. The CDR3 DNA follows: TGTGCCAGCAGTGTAACCTCTCAGGAGGGTCTAGCCAAAAACATTCAGTACTTC. V gene TRBV27 combines with J gene TRBJ2-4; TRBD2 is a possible D gene (6 bases). The CDR3 is 18 residues long. V lost 5 bases to trimming and J lost 0 bases, with 20 bases between them. Germline CDR1 MNHEY, CDR2 SMNVEV (reference sequence).

The chain links TRBV5-1 to TRBJ2-3, with D maybe TRBD1 (6 bases). Germline CDR1 is SGHRS and CDR2 is YFSETQ. Trimming left V 7 bases short and J 2 bases short, with 17 bases between. This CDR3 is built from 15 residues. In DNA, the CDR3 is TGCGCCAGCCGATCGTCCGGGACAATCACAGATACGCAGTATTTT. It codes for CASRSSGTITDTQYF. The whole variable domain, filled in from reference TRBV5-1 and TRBJ2-3, reads KAGVTQTPRYLIKTRGQQVTLSCSPISGHRSVSWYQQTPGQGLQFLFEYFSETQRNKGNFPGRFSGRQFSNSRSEMNVSTLELGDSALYLCASRSSGTITDTQYFGPGTRLTVL.